This T cell receptor (beta chain) comes out of a study of cytomegalovirus exposure and HLA in healthy donors (dated by TCRdb to 2016 to 2017). For the study in its entirety: In an earlier analysis of roughly 500 of the donors, 276 Gb of sequence data and just under 120 million unique TCR beta sequences from about 179 million T cells were reported. An early release covering over 500 HLA-typed donors comprised approximately 290 gigabases of sequencing data and around 85 million unique TCR sequences. The genetic ancestry cluster associated with self-reported Caucasian donors included about 84% of the 398 genotyped donors. The aim of the study was to test whether cataloging public T cell receptors could identify signatures of past pathogen exposure. The study profiled the T cell repertoires of around 700 subjects by immunosequencing and related them to cytomegalovirus serostatus. A separate validation cohort of about 110 different subjects was used in addition to the 666-subject first cohort. The study combined high-throughput TCR immunosequencing, statistical association of individual TCRs with disease status, and machine learning to predict cytomegalovirus infection status. In a later analysis, previously published TCR beta repertoires from several hundred donors were re-analyzed and high-resolution HLA genotyping was added so that TCR occurrence patterns could be studied. The later analysis used no new phenotypic data to find candidate immune exposures, relying instead on TCR beta sequences and their occurrence across donors. An earlier analysis of more than 450 of the donors used high-throughput TCR beta sequencing to judge whether each TCR beta V gene segment behaved as functional or pseudogenic. Donor age, sex, ethnicity and CMV serostatus were collected together with the repertoire data. Genome-wide SNP genotypes for about 65% of the 666 donors were used in a later genetic analysis, which treated that subset as a discovery cohort. Every repertoire in the discovery cohort had been generated on one and the same sequencing platform. Both class I and class II loci were covered by HLA typing, at four-digit resolution. The number of donors typed differed by locus, with about 629-640 for A, B, C, DRB1 and DQB1, around 500 for DQA1, 600 to 610 for DPA1, and some 440 for DPB1. A few DR-DQ haplotypes were handled as single units for association and clustering because linkage in the cohort was strong. Among roughly 400 genotyped donors of the cohort, an average of about 240,000 unique TCR beta nucleotide sequences was sequenced per donor, of which about 19% were non-productive.

The method behind the library was the immunoSEQ multiplex PCR assay. The multiplex PCR relied on a mix of 60 forward primers for TCR Vbeta segments and 13 reverse primers for TCR Jbeta segments. The CDR3 region of rearranged TCR beta genes was amplified from genomic DNA with a multiplex PCR assay. On the Illumina HiSeq System, the amplified TCR beta libraries were sequenced as 87-base-pair reads. The authors' pipeline ran thus. A later analysis tallied tens of millions of unique TCR beta chains across the 666 repertoires, and roughly 11 million of those chains were shared by two or more donors. A nearest-neighbor algorithm error-corrected the raw reads and collapsed the reads into unique sequences, merging closely related sequences to remove PCR and sequencing errors. Alignment of CDR3 sequences to IMGT reference sequences was used to assign V, D and J gene segments. For a sequence to be retained, at least a six-nucleotide match to both a V gene segment and a J gene segment was required. Rearrangements were classified as productive when the CDR3 lacked stop codons and remained in frame with V and J, and all other rearrangements were classified as non-productive. CDR3 was defined according to IMGT convention as the region running from the second conserved V-encoded cysteine to the conserved J-encoded phenylalanine. The earlier analysis of approximately 590 of the donors excluded any sequence lacking an unambiguous match to a single V gene segment. An earlier analysis of 500 to 600 of the donors classified V segments as functional when productive rearrangements were above 56.7% and as segregating when the standard deviation between donors was above 5%. A statistical classification framework was developed to diagnose cytomegalovirus status using the catalog of TCR beta chain sequences. In a later analysis, TCR nucleotide sequences were compared against IMGT/GENE-DB human TR gene sequences so that V and J genes could be assigned. Using the TCRdist pipeline, a later analysis assigned CDR3 sequences along with most-parsimonious VDJ recombination scenarios. In a later analysis, each TCR beta chain was defined by its CDR3 amino acid sequence together with its V-gene family, and reads lacking a unique V-gene family were excluded. To address suspected cross-contamination and a sequencing artifact, a later analysis removed around 590 highly shared, low-generation-probability nucleotide sequences. For each public chain, a later analysis derived a clonal expansion index from normalized ranks of inferred template counts within each repertoire. A later analysis computed generation probabilities with a VDJ recombination model fitted to out-of-frame rearrangements, and checked the results against IGoR. A later analysis scored TCR-TCR, TCR-HLA and TCR-CMV co-occurrence with hypergeometric tests, applying a repertoire-size bias correction to TCR pairs. To estimate false discovery rates, a later analysis permuted the HLA or CMV assignments 20 times. In a later analysis, co-occurring TCRs were grouped using DBSCAN, and TCRdist sequence similarity was added for clustering within HLA-allele-positive subsets. Repertoires with fewer than 30,000 or more than 120,000 public chains, plus five repertoires with anomalous nucleotide sharing, were excluded from co-occurrence clustering. Not all clones reach the TCRdb copy of this immuneACCESS table, which keeps in-frame sequences only. Checked studies attribute under half of the gap to unresolved V genes and leave the rest unexplained. Clonal size and the V and J genes are those of that table, whereas D and trimming came from the DNA. The sample data list 150,000 to 250,000 clones, and 79% of these were observed just once. The leading ten clones occupy 1.5% of the sample.

In total, 500 to 700 healthy bone marrow donors made up the cohort. At the time of sampling, all cohort members were nominally healthy, though unrecorded immune exposures were likely present. The donor tested CMV seropositive, placing the donor among the approximately 310 seropositive members of the cohort. Every donor gave a peripheral blood sample, and the peripheral blood mononuclear cells from that sample were used for TCR beta sequencing. The Qiagen DNeasy Blood Extraction Kit was used to extract genomic DNA from the blood cell samples. What the work shows at the level of the full study, not this receptor alone: A cluster of highly shared sequence variants was judged likely to be a technical artifact of the sequencing pipeline. A further reported finding was that TCR beta sequences accurately predicted the HLA-A and HLA-B alleles for most subjects in the first cohort. Several of the top co-occurrence clusters appeared to be linked to parvovirus B19, influenza, CMV and Epstein-Barr virus, according to a later analysis. Immune exposure information for the cohort was limited to CMV serostatus. When HLA alleles, especially DR and DQ, strongly co-occurred, TCR associations were difficult to assign to individual alleles. Because some donors lacked HLA typing at each locus, the association tests relied only on the typed subset. Some IMGT-functional V segments, including TRBV6-2 and TRBV6-3, could not be told apart with the 87-base-pair reads, so those segments were excluded. Most TCR sequences were seen in very few donors, while some public TCRs were found in many individuals. The cohort was sequenced for TCR beta chains only, and without alpha or paired-chain data the features that could be detected were limited. Roughly uniform sequencing depth across donors was assumed in presence/absence analyses, although this assumption may not hold. Linkage disequilibrium might explain the correlated functional status among segregating V segments, but an unknown experimental factor could not be ruled out. Specific HLA alleles were associated with around 18,000 TCR beta sequences at a false discovery rate of 0.05 in a later analysis. In an earlier analysis of approximately 600 of the donors, most TCR beta V segments were observed in productive rearrangements about 87% or about 30% of the time, broadly matching IMGT annotations. In a later analysis, TCR association rates were found to vary across HLA loci, with the most associated TCRs seen for DRB1 alleles and the fewest for HLA-C alleles. Because counts were too low, roughly 16 rarely observed V segments, including chromosome 9 orphons, were left out of the earlier analysis of 587 of the donors. Most CMV-associated TCR beta chains appeared to be HLA-restricted in a later analysis, and the HLA associations seemed to be driven largely by CMV exposure. The authors suggested that the approach could potentially be generalized to other disease states and immunological phenotypes. A few of the identified cytomegalovirus-associated TCR beta chains were confirmed in vitro to be specific for cytomegalovirus antigens. A later analysis found that HLA-associated TCR beta chains were more clonally expanded and had lower generation probabilities than equally common non-associated chains. V-gene and J-gene trimming of TCR beta chains was associated with a missense DCLRE1C variant in a later genetic analysis, and the association was replicated in an independent cohort. In both the original and validation cohorts, the classifier was reported to diagnose cytomegalovirus status with high specificity and sensitivity. According to a later genetic analysis, donors in an Asian-associated ancestry cluster had fewer N-insertions in productive TCRs than the approximately 630-donor mean. In the study, around 160 TCR beta chains were listed as associated with cytomegalovirus.

This clone has a handful of counts. Which antigen it targets is not known. No per-base quality is available; no much larger clone lies one base away. The CDR3 sequence holds 15 residues, the cysteine and phenylalanine included. Solely the CDR3 DNA is kept, with 45 bases framed from the first base. The germline V and J ends show losses of 5 bases and 4 bases respectively, and no gene match explains 9 bases of the junction. Via the germline V gene, CDR1 is SGHTA and CDR2 FQGNSA. Sample: PBMCs. This TCR was recovered from a girl aged 5-17 years in good health and CMV-seropositive. The chain is made from TRBV7-2 and TRBJ1-2, with 8 junctional bases fitting TRBD1. CDR3 protein: CASSGGQGLSYGYTF. The nucleotide sequence reads as follows: TGTGCCAGCAGCGGCGGACAGGGACTGAGCTATGGCTACACCTTC.